The text below deals with one TCR beta chain. Its matching antigen is unknown. The length of the CDR3 is 16 residues. CDR1 is LGHNA and CDR2 is YSLEER in the germline V gene. Trimming cost V 0 bases and J 1 base; bases outside gene matches: 5. With 60 Vbeta and 13 Jbeta primers, the PCR was carried out. Some clones are missing from TCRdb's copy, which holds only in-frame ones; the method was immunoSEQ multiplex PCR. The sample contains around 97,000 clones, approximately 79% of which appear only once. The sample originates from a study of cytomegalovirus exposure and HLA in healthy donors. Overall study results and limits: CMV antigen specificity was confirmed in vitro for a few CMV-associated chains. TCR beta chains numbering 150 to 200 were designated cytomegalovirus-associated.

The chain recombines TRBV4-3 with TRBJ2-5; 7 nucleotides match TRBD2. The sample was PBMCs. The source is a man aged 50 or older in good health and CMV-seropositive. CDR3 bases: TGCGCCAGCAGCCAAGATCCCGGGGGGTTCCAAGAGACCCAGTACTTC. The encoded protein is CASSQDPGGFQETQYF.